A single sample gave rise to the 14 T cell receptor beta chains below, sequenced in a study of T-cell memory formation after mild COVID-19. From the 5' RACE reads, TCRdb called clonotypes with MiXCR, one entry per CDR3 protein. The repertoire holds a few hundred thousand distinct CDR3 sequences, approximately 15% seen once, with 20% to 25% in the top ten. The sequenced material came from PBMCs or a T cell subset sorted from them (not recorded which). Source of these receptors: a young man who had mild COVID-19 (a few samples of this study predate the infection). Cell type and time point are not known.

This clonotype has only a few counts. The chain couples TRBV7-9 to TRBJ2-7, with 9 bases matching TRBD2. The CDR3 has 14 amino acids. V lost 6 bases, J lost 2 bases, and 5 bases stayed unmatched. The germline V gene encodes CDR1 SEHNR and CDR2 FQNEAQ (reference sequence). This CDR3 is CASSLGLAPYEQYF. For the CDR3, the DNA is TGTGCCAGCAGTTTGGGACTAGCCCCCTACGAGCAGTACTTC.

In this sample, this clonotype turned up many times. The rearrangement uses TRBV4-1 and TRBJ2-7, with 9 bases matching TRBD1. J gave up 4 bases and V 0 bases, and 7 bases lay outside the gene matches. The germline CDR1 and CDR2 sequences are MGHRA and YSYEKL. This CDR3 has 16 residues. The CDR3 sequence is CASSQEGTGLWYEQYF. The CDR3 DNA sequence: TGCGCCAGCAGCCAAGAAGGGACAGGGTTATGGTACGAGCAGTACTTC.

The chain is built from TRBV27 and TRBJ2-7; 8 positions match TRBD2. Germline-derived CDR1 and CDR2 are MNHEY and SMNVEV (reference sequence). V dropped 4 bases and J dropped 3; count of bases not matched to a gene: 14. There are 17 residues in the CDR3. The DNA for the CDR3 is TGTGCCAGCAGTTCAAGGGGTGGGGCGGGGGGTTTCTACGAGCAGTACTTC. Its protein is CASSSRGGAGGFYEQYF.

The chain uses TRBV15 and TRBJ2-5; D remains ambiguous. CDR3 size: 15 residues. Trimming left V 4 bases short and J 5 bases short, with 17 bases between. Germline CDR1 reads LNHNV; CDR2 reads YYDKDF (reference sequence). CDR3 in amino acids: CATSIPGKVGETQYF. The DNA of the CDR3 is TGTGCCACCAGCATACCCGGAAAAGTAGGGGAGACCCAGTACTTC.

This clonotype has just a few counts. The rearrangement joins TRBV20-1 to TRBJ2-5; 11 bases are a match to TRBD1. Germline values: CDR1 DFQATT, CDR2 SNEGSKA (reference sequence). CDR3 length: 15 amino acids. The ends lost 2 bases at V and 4 bases at J; junction bases unmatched: 6. For the CDR3, the DNA is TGCAGTGCTAGACTCTGGGACAGGGGGACAGAGACCCAGTACTTC. It translates to CSARLWDRGTETQYF.

The J gene is TRBJ1-6, the V gene TRBV4-3; D uncertain. CDR1 LGHNA and CDR2 YSLEER come from the germline V gene. The CDR3 consists of 14 residues. Trimming shortened V by 6 bases and J by 0 bases, and 6 bases separated the two germline ends. For the CDR3, the DNA is TGCGCCAGCAGTATGGGCTCCTATAATTCACCCCTCCACTTT. It codes for CASSMGSYNSPLHF.

This clonotype was picked up a small number of times. The V call is TRBV4-1, the J call TRBJ2-3; TRBD2 might be the D (6 bases). With 2 bases removed from V and 2 bases from J, the gap between germline ends came to 17 bases. The CDR3 is 17 amino acids. Germline V gene lookup returns CDR1 MGHRA and CDR2 YSYEKL. As DNA, the CDR3 is TGCGCCAGCAGCCAACCCCGGACGGCGGGGCCCACAGATACGCAGTATTTT. Amino acid sequence: CASSQPRTAGPTDTQYF.

In this sample, this clonotype turned up a few times. This chain joins TRBV5-1 and TRBJ2-3, with a possible D match to TRBD1 (6 bases). Germline CDR1 and CDR2: SGHRS and YFSETQ. Trimming stripped 0 bases from V and 10 bases from J, with 18 bases between. This CDR3 comprises 15 residues. The DNA of the CDR3 is TGCGCCAGCAGCTTGGTCATGGACAGAGATGAGCCGCAGTATTTT. As protein: CASSLVMDRDEPQYF.

This chain uses TRBV4-1 with TRBJ1-5; a weak D match, TRBD1 (5 bases). The CDR3 covers 14 residues. Trimming stripped 0 bases from V and 7 bases from J, with 10 bases between. Germline V gene sequence: CDR1 MGHRA, CDR2 YSYEKL. In DNA, the CDR3 is TGCGCCAGCAGCCAAGATGGGGGGGGACAGCCCCAGCATTTT. Its translation: CASSQDGGGQPQHF.

This clonotype was seen a handful of times. The chain recombines TRBV4-1 with TRBJ2-1, with 8 bases aligning to TRBD2. The CDR3 has 16 amino acids. Germline V CDR1 and CDR2: MGHRA, YSYEKL. V shed 3 bases, J shed 6 bases, and the junction held 10 bases outside the gene matches. The CDR3 DNA is TGCGCCAGCAGCCAGTACGTGGCGGGGGGTGGCAATGAGCAGTTCTTC. Translating gives CASSQYVAGGGNEQFF.

This clonotype came up a few times. The rearrangement uses TRBV12-3 or TRBV12-4 and TRBJ2-5, with D perhaps given as TRBD1 or TRBD2 (6 bases each). The CDR3 totals 13 residues. Trimming took 8 bases from V and 5 from J, leaving 15 bases between them. CDR3 coding DNA: TGTGCCAGCTGTAATGGGGGGCGGGAGACCCAGTACTTC. This sequence encodes CASCNGGRETQYF.

CDR3 sequence (DNA): TGTGCCAGCAGTTTATCCGGGGGGGTCTATGGCTACACCTTC. Its protein is CASSLSGGVYGYTF. This chain links TRBV12-3 or TRBV12-4 with TRBJ1-2, with a tentative D call TRBD1 (5 bases). V shed 2 bases and J shed 4 bases, with 11 bases lying between them. CDR3 length: 14 amino acids.

The chain has TRBV12-3 or TRBV12-4 and TRBJ1-1; D call uncertain. Trimming took off 6 bases at V and 8 bases at J, with 10 bases between the two ends. The CDR3 has 11 residues. The CDR3, as DNA: TGTGCCAGCAGCCCCGGCAGGGAAGCTTTCTTT. This gives the protein CASSPGREAFF.

At least ten counts were recorded for this clonotype. The rearrangement joins TRBV19 to TRBJ1-1; no clear D. This CDR3 region has 13 residues. In germline, CDR1 is LNHDA, CDR2 SQIVND (reference sequence). Trimming took 5 bases from V and 0 from J, leaving 7 bases between them. CDR3 bases: TGTGCCAGTAGTCTCAAGATGAACACTGAAGCTTTCTTT. It yields the protein CASSLKMNTEAFF.